This record covers a single TCR beta chain. Its antigen is currently unknown. The record originates from a study of vaccination and CD4 T cells after COVID-19. Across the whole study: Nasal swab PCR had detected SARS-CoV-2 in convalescent patients, nine mild and one severe.

The assay that was used to sequence DNA from cultured CD4+ T cells was the Oncomine TCR Beta short-read assay. TCRdb called the PCR reads again in MiXCR, with one record for every CDR3 protein. The sample comprises under 20,000 distinct CDR3 sequences, approximately 50% of which are singletons, and roughly 30% rests with the top ten. The CDR3 loop spans 11 amino acids. From germline, CDR1 is SGHTA and CDR2 FQGNSA. V dropped 1 base and J dropped 11 bases, with 8 bases sitting between them. Described treatment: approximately nine-day PBMC culture with coronavirus spike peptide pools or control peptides (ViraFEST assay).

The receptor's source is a human donor with COVID-19. The source material was cultured CD4+ T cells from blood, sampled after SARS-CoV-2 vaccination. The chain employs TRBV7-2 and TRBJ2-5; TRBD1 might be the D (5 bases). This chain's CDR3 is CASSLVRGQYF. For the CDR3, the DNA is TGTGCCAGCAGCTTAGTAAGGGGTCAGTACTTC.